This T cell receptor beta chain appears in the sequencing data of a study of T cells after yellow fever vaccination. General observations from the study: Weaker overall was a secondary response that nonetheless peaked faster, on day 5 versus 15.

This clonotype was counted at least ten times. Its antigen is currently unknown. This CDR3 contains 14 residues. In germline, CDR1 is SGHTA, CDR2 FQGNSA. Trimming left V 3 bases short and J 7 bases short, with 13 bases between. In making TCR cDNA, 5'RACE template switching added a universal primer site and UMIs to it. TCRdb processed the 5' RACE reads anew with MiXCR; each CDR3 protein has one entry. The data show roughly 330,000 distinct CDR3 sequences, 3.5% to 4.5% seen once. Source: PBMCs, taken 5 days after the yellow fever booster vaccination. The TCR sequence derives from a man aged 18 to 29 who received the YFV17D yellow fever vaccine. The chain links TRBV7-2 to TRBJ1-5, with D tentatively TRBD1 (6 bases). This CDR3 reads CASSFYGGRQPQHF. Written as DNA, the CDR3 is TGTGCCAGCAGCTTTTACGGGGGCCGGCAGCCCCAGCATTTT.